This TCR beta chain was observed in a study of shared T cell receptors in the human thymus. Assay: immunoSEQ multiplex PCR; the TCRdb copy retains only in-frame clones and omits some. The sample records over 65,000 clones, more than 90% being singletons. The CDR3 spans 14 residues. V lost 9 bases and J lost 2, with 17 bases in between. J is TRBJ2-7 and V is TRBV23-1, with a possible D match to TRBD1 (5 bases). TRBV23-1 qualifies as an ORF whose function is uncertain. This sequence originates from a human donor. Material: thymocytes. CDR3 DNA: TGCGCCAGGGACCTAGGACATCCCCCCTACGAGCAGTACTTC. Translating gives CARDLGHPPYEQYF.